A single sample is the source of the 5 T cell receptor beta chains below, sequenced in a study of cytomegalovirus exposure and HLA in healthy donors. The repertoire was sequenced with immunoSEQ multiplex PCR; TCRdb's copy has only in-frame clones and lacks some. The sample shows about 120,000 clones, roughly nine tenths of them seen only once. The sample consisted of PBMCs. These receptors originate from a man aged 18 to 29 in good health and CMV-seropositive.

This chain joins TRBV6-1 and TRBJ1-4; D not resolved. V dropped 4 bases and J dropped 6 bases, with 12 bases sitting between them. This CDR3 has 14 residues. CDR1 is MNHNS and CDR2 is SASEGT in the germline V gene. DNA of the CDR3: TGTGCCAGCAGTGGGGTGTACGGGTATGAAAAACTGTTTTTT. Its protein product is CASSGVYGYEKLFF.

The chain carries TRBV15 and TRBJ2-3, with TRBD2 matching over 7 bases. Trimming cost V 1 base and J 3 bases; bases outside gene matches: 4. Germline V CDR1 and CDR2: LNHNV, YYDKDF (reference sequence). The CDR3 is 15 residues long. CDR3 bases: TGTGCCACCAGCAGAGTCGGCGGGGGTACAGATACGCAGTATTTT. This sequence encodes CATSRVGGGTDTQYF.

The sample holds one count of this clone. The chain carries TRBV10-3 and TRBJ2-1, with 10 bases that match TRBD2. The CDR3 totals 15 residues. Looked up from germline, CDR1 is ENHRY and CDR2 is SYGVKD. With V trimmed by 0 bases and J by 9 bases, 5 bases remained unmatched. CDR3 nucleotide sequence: TGTGCCATCAGTGAGTCCCCTAGCGGGGGCGGTGAGCAGTTCTTC. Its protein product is CAISESPSGGGEQFF.

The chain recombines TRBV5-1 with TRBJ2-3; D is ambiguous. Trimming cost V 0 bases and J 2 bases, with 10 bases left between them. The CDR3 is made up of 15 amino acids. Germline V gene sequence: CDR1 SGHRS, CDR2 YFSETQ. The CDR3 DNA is TGCGCCAGCAGCTTGGATCTCAGGTACACAGATACGCAGTATTTT. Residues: CASSLDLRYTDTQYF.

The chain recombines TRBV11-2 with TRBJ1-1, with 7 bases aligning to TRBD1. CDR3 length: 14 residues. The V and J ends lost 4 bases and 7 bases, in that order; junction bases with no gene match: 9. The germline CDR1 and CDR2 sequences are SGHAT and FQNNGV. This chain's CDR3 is CASSSTGTAFEAFF. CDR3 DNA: TGTGCCAGCAGCTCCACAGGGACAGCCTTTGAAGCTTTCTTT. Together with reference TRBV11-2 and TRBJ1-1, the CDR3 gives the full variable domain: EAGVAQSPRYKIIEKRQSVAFWCNPISGHATLYWYQQILGQGPKLLIQFQNNGVVDDSQLPKDRFSAERLKGVDSTLKIQPAKLEDSAVYLCASSSTGTAFEAFFGQGTRLTVV.